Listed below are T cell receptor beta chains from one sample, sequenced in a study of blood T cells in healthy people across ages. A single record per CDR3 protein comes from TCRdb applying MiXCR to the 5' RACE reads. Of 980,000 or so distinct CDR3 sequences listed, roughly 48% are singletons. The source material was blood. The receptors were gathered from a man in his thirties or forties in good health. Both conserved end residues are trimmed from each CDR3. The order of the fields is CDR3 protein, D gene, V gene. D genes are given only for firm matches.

CDR3aa: ASSAWTGSIHEQY
d_gene: TRBD1
v_gene: TRBV7-2

CDR3aa: ASSQHRESEQY
d_gene: NA
v_gene: TRBV4-2

CDR3aa: ASSEYGAYTGELF
d_gene: NA
v_gene: TRBV25-1

CDR3aa: ASSDDANTGELF
d_gene: NA
v_gene: TRBV6-4

CDR3aa: ASSVRVTTPGYT
d_gene: NA
v_gene: TRBV7-9

CDR3aa: ASSQTGTGGRTDTQY
d_gene: TRBD1
v_gene: TRBV4-3

CDR3aa: ASGTTGTGGWEQY
d_gene: TRBD1
v_gene: TRBV12-5

CDR3aa: ASSEMGFSSYEQY
d_gene: NA
v_gene: TRBV2

CDR3aa: AITATGTGELF
d_gene: NA
v_gene: TRBV10-3

CDR3aa: ASSFSGQSSTDTQY
d_gene: NA
v_gene: TRBV28

CDR3aa: ASSYDLYEQY
d_gene: NA
v_gene: TRBV7-9

CDR3aa: ASSLIPNTGELF
d_gene: NA
v_gene: TRBV7-2

CDR3aa: ASSSAPSGGANEQF
d_gene: TRBD2
v_gene: TRBV5-1

CDR3aa: ASSVFGVTAGGNNEQF
d_gene: TRBD2
v_gene: TRBV9

CDR3aa: SFTGTDNTGELF
d_gene: TRBD1
v_gene: TRBV29-1

CDR3aa: ASSQPDMSTEAF
d_gene: NA
v_gene: TRBV4-1

CDR3aa: ASSLTSGGQQETQY
d_gene: TRBD2
v_gene: TRBV7-2

CDR3aa: ASSTSGPETQF
d_gene: TRBD2
v_gene: TRBV3-1

CDR3aa: ASRTTTGVEQF
d_gene: TRBD1
v_gene: TRBV5-6

CDR3aa: SVGNARAYEQY
d_gene: NA
v_gene: TRBV29-1

CDR3aa: ASSQGPGLDTDTQY
d_gene: NA
v_gene: TRBV4-1

CDR3aa: ASRGGYSSYNEQF
d_gene: NA
v_gene: TRBV5-6

CDR3aa: ASTPGQGLVNTDTQY
d_gene: NA
v_gene: TRBV2

CDR3aa: SASSGTGVTTQY
d_gene: TRBD1
v_gene: TRBV29-1

CDR3aa: ASAKDNEQF
d_gene: NA
v_gene: TRBV11-3

CDR3aa: ASSSLPGSSNEQF
d_gene: NA
v_gene: TRBV5-1

CDR3aa: ASSPRDTGTDPYEQY
d_gene: TRBD1
v_gene: TRBV18

CDR3aa: SARDREQGWETQY
d_gene: TRBD1
v_gene: TRBV20-1

CDR3aa: ASSEIGVRQPQH
d_gene: NA
v_gene: TRBV6-1

CDR3aa: ASSPAGGQPQH
d_gene: NA
v_gene: TRBV6-2/TRBV6-3

CDR3aa: SARGRAQETQY
d_gene: NA
v_gene: TRBV20-1

CDR3aa: ATEDREELEQY
d_gene: TRBD1
v_gene: TRBV28

CDR3aa: ASSPAGQNLETQY
d_gene: NA
v_gene: TRBV6-1

CDR3aa: SGRRLNTEAF
d_gene: NA
v_gene: TRBV29-1

CDR3aa: ASSPSHGTSGGYTDTQY
d_gene: TRBD2
v_gene: TRBV4-2

CDR3aa: ASTEAGANQYEQY
d_gene: NA
v_gene: TRBV6-5

CDR3aa: ASSGGGALEKLF
d_gene: TRBD1
v_gene: TRBV11-2

CDR3aa: ASGGQGHTGELF
d_gene: TRBD1
v_gene: TRBV6-1

CDR3aa: ASSSLRGAGDGYT
d_gene: NA
v_gene: TRBV11-2

CDR3aa: ASSNGQGFYVPTNEKLF
d_gene: NA
v_gene: TRBV12-3/TRBV12-4

CDR3aa: ASSPRAAYSYEQY
d_gene: NA
v_gene: TRBV9

CDR3aa: ASSQVPSGLVRADTQY
d_gene: TRBD2
v_gene: TRBV4-3

CDR3aa: ASSYGSPIGIQY
d_gene: NA
v_gene: TRBV6-2/TRBV6-3

CDR3aa: ASSLAWGYETQY
d_gene: NA
v_gene: TRBV7-2

CDR3aa: ASSLIASSYEQY
d_gene: NA
v_gene: TRBV7-9

CDR3aa: ASSEGTGAYNSPLH
d_gene: TRBD1
v_gene: TRBV6-6

CDR3aa: ASSESSARETQY
d_gene: NA
v_gene: TRBV7-9

CDR3aa: SARDPRDFRGETQY
d_gene: NA
v_gene: TRBV20-1

CDR3aa: ASSQDNSGAADTQY
d_gene: TRBD2
v_gene: TRBV4-2

CDR3aa: ASSLLGTPGGDTQY
d_gene: NA
v_gene: TRBV5-1

CDR3aa: SARSFGGGPTDTQY
d_gene: TRBD2
v_gene: TRBV20-1

CDR3aa: SAYQGSLSEQY
d_gene: NA
v_gene: TRBV20-1

CDR3aa: ASNWYGTGGVGTQY
d_gene: TRBD1
v_gene: TRBV27

CDR3aa: ASSWDGSSYEQY
d_gene: NA
v_gene: TRBV27

CDR3aa: ASKDPGRRTDTQY
d_gene: NA
v_gene: TRBV6-2/TRBV6-3

CDR3aa: SADARDSFYEQY
d_gene: TRBD1
v_gene: TRBV20-1

CDR3aa: ASSQGLISVNEQF
d_gene: NA
v_gene: TRBV4-1

CDR3aa: ASSLTSSGNTIY
d_gene: NA
v_gene: TRBV12-3/TRBV12-4

CDR3aa: SARDPGIFGLASEAF
d_gene: NA
v_gene: TRBV20-1